This passage covers 20 T cell receptor beta chains from one sample sequenced in a study of T cells in Graves' hyperthyroidism and ophthalmopathy. It was RNA transcripts that yielded the amplified TCR beta CDR3 regions. The study used the HTBI primer set for a first-round RT-PCR of the TCR CDR3. TCRdb independently ran MiXCR on the multiplex PCR reads; one entry per CDR3 protein. The sample carries about 610,000 distinct CDR3 sequences, roughly 14% recorded once. The sample was blood. All receptors come from a woman in her forties with Graves' ophthalmopathy.

This clonotype was counted ten times or more. The chain couples TRBV6-1 to TRBJ2-2, with 7 bases that match TRBD2. Germline CDR1 MNHNS, CDR2 SASEGT. Trimming at V came to 10 bases and at J to 5 bases, leaving 10 bases not matched to a gene. CDR3 length: 14 amino acids. The CDR3 here is CATHLAGLTGELFF. The CDR3 DNA sequence: TGTGCCACCCACTTAGCGGGCCTAACCGGGGAGCTGTTTTTT.

This clonotype was counted ten times or more. CDR3 protein: CASSLVDGDPQETQYF. CDR3 sequence (DNA): TGCGCCAGCAGCCTCGTAGACGGCGACCCCCAAGAGACCCAGTACTTC. V and J are TRBV5-1 and TRBJ2-5; D is ambiguous. The CDR3 covers 16 residues. The V gene lost 4 bases and the J gene lost 1 base, with 17 bases spanning the gap. Looked up from germline, CDR1 is SGHRS and CDR2 is YFSETQ.

The table lists this clonotype with many counts. The chain carries TRBV13 and TRBJ1-5; D is unresolved. Per germline, CDR1 PRHDT and CDR2 FYEKMQ (reference sequence). V was pared by 5 bases and J by 3 bases, with 5 bases between. The CDR3 extends over 12 amino acids. The chain's CDR3 is CASSHNNQPQHF. For the CDR3, the DNA is TGTGCCAGCAGCCATAACAATCAGCCCCAGCATTTT. The entire variable domain, with the rest obtained from reference TRBV13 and TRBJ1-5, is as follows: AAGVIQSPRHLIKEKRETATLKCYPIPRHDTVYWYQQGPGQDPQFLISFYEKMQSDKGSIPDRFSAQQFSDYHSELNMSSLELGDSALYFCASSHNNQPQHFGDGTRLSIL.

There are many counts of this clonotype. The gene calls are TRBV28 and TRBJ2-7; possibly TRBD1 for D (6 bases). V was cut by 5 bases and J by 1 base, with 21 bases left in between. The CDR3 extends over 17 amino acids. CDR1 MDHEN and CDR2 SYDVKM come from the germline V gene. The DNA of the CDR3 is TGTGCCAGCAGTACTCCCTTCCAGGGGCCCATGTCCTACGAGCAGTACTTC. Translated: CASSTPFQGPMSYEQYF.

This clonotype was seen at least ten times. The chain joins TRBV7-2 to TRBJ1-2; D is possibly TRBD1 (6 bases). This CDR3 has 13 residues. Deletions cut 5 bases from V and 6 bases from J, with 13 bases between. Germline V lookup: CDR1 SGHTA, CDR2 FQGNSA. CDR3 in DNA: TGTGCCAGCAGCCTATCTTGGACAGATGGCTACACCTTC. Translation gives CASSLSWTDGYTF.

In this sample, this clonotype turned up many times. V is TRBV2 and J is TRBJ2-7, with a possible D match to TRBD1 (5 bases). Germline CDR1 is SNHLY and CDR2 is FYNNEI. The CDR3 extends over 14 amino acids. With 7 bases removed from V and 2 bases from J, the gap between germline ends came to 15 bases. As DNA, the CDR3 is TGTGCCAGCATAGCCCCCCAGGGAACCTACGAGCAGTACTTC. Translation: CASIAPQGTYEQYF.

This clonotype has at least ten counts. V is TRBV12-5 and J is TRBJ1-1; D uncertain. The CDR3 totals 14 residues. V was cut by 7 bases and J by 7 bases, with 19 bases left in between. Per the germline V gene, CDR1 is LGHNT and CDR2 is FRNRAP. The DNA for the CDR3 is TGTGCTAGTGATCTCCGGCTGGGCAACCTTGAAGCTTTCTTT. Protein sequence: CASDLRLGNLEAFF.

This chain links TRBV5-1 with TRBJ1-1; no reliable D call. Trimming took 2 bases from V and 1 from J, leaving 12 bases between them. CDR3 size: 15 residues. The V gene's germline CDR1 is SGHRS and CDR2 YFSETQ. The CDR3 DNA sequence: TGCGCCAGCAGCTTTGGAGGGAATGCGAACACTGAAGCTTTCTTT. This sequence encodes CASSFGGNANTEAFF.

This clonotype was counted at least ten times. The chain uses TRBV19 and TRBJ1-1; tentative D call: TRBD1 (5 bases). This CDR3 spans 15 amino acids. Germline-derived CDR1 and CDR2 are LNHDA and SQIVND (reference sequence). Trimming removed 4 bases at V and 0 bases at J, with 12 bases between. The CDR3 is CASSRRQRMNTEAFF. DNA of the CDR3: TGTGCCAGTAGTAGAAGACAGAGAATGAACACTGAAGCTTTCTTT.

This clonotype was observed at least ten times. The chain uses TRBV12-3 or TRBV12-4 and TRBJ1-2; D unresolved. The CDR3 covers 13 residues. Trimming removed 2 bases at V and 8 bases at J, with 12 bases between. The CDR3 sequence: CASSLPLGSGYTF. The CDR3 DNA reads as TGTGCCAGCAGTTTACCCCTCGGGTCCGGCTACACCTTC.

The chain carries TRBV11-2 and TRBJ2-2, with 9 bases that match TRBD2. Germline V gene data show CDR1 as SGHAT and CDR2 as FQNNGV. The CDR3 is 17 residues long. With V trimmed by 2 bases and J by 7 bases, 11 bases remained unmatched. CDR3 nucleotide sequence: TGTGCCAGCAGCTTAACCGGTAGCGGGAGCGCCGGCGGGGAGCTGTTTTTT. Protein: CASSLTGSGSAGGELFF. Combining the CDR3 with reference TRBV11-2 and TRBJ2-2 gives the whole variable domain EAGVAQSPRYKIIEKRQSVAFWCNPISGHATLYWYQQILGQGPKLLIQFQNNGVVDDSQLPKDRFSAERLKGVDSTLKIQPAKLEDSAVYLCASSLTGSGSAGGELFFGEGSRLTVL.

The chain has TRBV12-3 or TRBV12-4 and TRBJ1-5, with 12 bases aligning to TRBD1. The CDR3 consists of 16 residues. The ends lost 5 bases at V and 8 bases at J; junction bases unmatched: 10. The CDR3 DNA sequence: TGTGCCAGCAGTGCCCCCGGGACAGGGGGCTGGGAGCCCCAGCATTTT. Translated: CASSAPGTGGWEPQHF.

A few counts support this clonotype. One end of the junction is discordant with germline, which a read error may explain. This chain joins TRBV18 and TRBJ2-5; no clear D. Germline V gene lookup returns CDR1 KGHSH and CDR2 LQKENI. This CDR3 is built from 13 residues. The DNA for the CDR3 is TGTGCCAGCTCACGCAGAGGTCAAGGGACCCAGTACTTC. Translation gives CASSRRGQGTQYF.

This clonotype was observed many times. The genes are TRBV7-2 and TRBJ2-4; D possibly uses TRBD1 or TRBD2 (5 bases each). The CDR3 loop spans 14 amino acids. Trimming took 3 bases from V and 9 from J, leaving 15 bases between them. Germline lookup yields CDR1 SGHTA and CDR2 FQGNSA. CDR3 sequence: CASSLAWGKRIQYF. CDR3 nucleotide sequence: TGTGCCAGCAGCTTGGCCTGGGGGAAGCGCATTCAGTACTTC.

This clonotype was seen repeatedly, ten times or more. The V and J genes are TRBV7-2 and TRBJ2-5; D not certain. Germline values: CDR1 SGHTA, CDR2 FQGNSA. V was clipped by 2 bases and J by 4 bases, with 11 bases between them. The CDR3 is 14 residues long. The CDR3 sequence is CASSLSAPTETQYF. In nucleotides, the CDR3 is TGTGCCAGCAGCTTATCCGCGCCTACAGAGACCCAGTACTTC.

This clonotype was counted many times. The chain couples TRBV11-3 to TRBJ2-7, with TRBD2 matching over 7 bases. The CDR3 extends over 16 amino acids. After removal of 1 base from V and 1 base from J, the junction contained 7 bases not matched to a gene. Germline assignment: CDR1 SGHNT and CDR2 YENEEA. CDR3 sequence (DNA): TGTGCCAGCAGCTTAGTAGTGGGGACTAAATCCTACGAGCAGTACTTC. Residues: CASSLVVGTKSYEQYF.

At least ten counts were recorded for this clonotype. V gene TRBV6-5 combines with J gene TRBJ2-2, with 10 bases fitting TRBD2. CDR1 and CDR2 (germline): MNHEY, SVGAGI. Trimming took 2 bases from V and 5 from J; bases not matched to a gene: 5. The CDR3 runs to 16 residues. The CDR3 region has the DNA TGTGCCAGCAGTTACGCGGGACTAGCGATGACCGGGGAGCTGTTTTTT. It is translated as CASSYAGLAMTGELFF.

This clonotype was recorded many times. This may stem from a read error, because a much larger clone lies one nucleotide away. This sequence joins TRBV20-1 and TRBJ2-5; D is undetermined. CDR1 is DFQATT, CDR2 SNEGSKA, per germline (reference sequence). The V end was cut by 0 bases, the J end by 2 bases, with 1 base between. The CDR3 totals 11 residues. The chain's CDR3 is CSAREQETQYF. For the CDR3, the DNA is TGCAGTGCTAGAGAGCAAGAGACCCAGTACTTC.

In its sample, this clonotype was seen a few times. The rearrangement joins TRBV28 to TRBJ2-7; D is undetermined. The germline V gene encodes CDR1 MDHEN and CDR2 SYDVKM. CDR3 size: 13 residues. Deletions cut 7 bases from V and 2 bases from J, with 12 bases between. CDR3 sequence reads: CASISATPYEQYF. CDR3 DNA sequence: TGTGCCAGCATTTCGGCAACCCCCTACGAGCAGTACTTC.

This clonotype has a count of ten or more. The chain uses TRBV27 and TRBJ1-5, with TRBD1 matching 11 bases. The CDR3 loop spans 14 amino acids. Germline CDR1 MNHEY, CDR2 SMNVEV (reference sequence). V dropped 5 bases and J dropped 7; count of bases not matched to a gene: 4. As DNA, the CDR3 is TGTGCCAGCAGTCCCTGGACAGGGGGCCAGCCCCAGCATTTT. Translated, it gives CASSPWTGGQPQHF.